The 21 T cell receptor beta chains listed next were all sequenced from one sample in a study of shared clonotypes between healthy human individuals. TCRdb's copy holds only in-frame clones and misses some; the assay was immunoSEQ multiplex PCR. Among some 1,400,000 clones listed, around 95% were seen once. The sequenced sample was naive CD4+ T cells sorted from blood. The subset denotes: CD45RA+ positively selected. These receptors all stem from a man aged 25-45 years in good health.

The chain carries TRBV5-1 and TRBJ2-3; 10 bases are shared with TRBD2. Germline V gene sequence: CDR1 SGHRS, CDR2 YFSETQ. J was trimmed by 6 bases and V by 0 bases; bases with no gene match: 7. CDR3 length: 16 amino acids. The CDR3 here is CASSLDLAGVADTQYF. The CDR3 nucleotides read TGCGCCAGCAGCTTGGATCTAGCGGGAGTAGCGGATACGCAGTATTTT.

The chain is built from TRBV28 and TRBJ2-7; D is possibly TRBD2 (5 bases). This CDR3 region has 14 residues. Per germline, CDR1 MDHEN and CDR2 SYDVKM. Trimming took 6 bases from V and 5 from J, leaving 17 bases between them. The CDR3 DNA follows: TGTGCCAGCAGACATACTAGTAGACTCCACGAGCAGTACTTC. Translation: CASRHTSRLHEQYF.

The table lists this clone with a count of one. J is TRBJ1-4 and V is TRBV19; a possible D gene is TRBD1 (5 bases). The CDR3 has 15 residues. The ends were cut back, 7 bases at V and 8 bases at J, with 20 bases in the middle. The germline V gene encodes CDR1 LNHDA and CDR2 SQIVND (reference sequence). In nucleotides, the CDR3 is TGTGCCAGTACCATTGCGAGGGGAGTCGGAGAAAAACTGTTTTTT. It encodes CASTIARGVGEKLFF.

This sequence joins TRBV6-6 and TRBJ2-7; 9 positions agree with TRBD2. CDR1 MNHNY and CDR2 SVGAGI come from the germline V gene (reference sequence). Losses at the gene ends were 0 bases for V and 5 bases for J; bases not matched to a gene: 8. There are 16 residues in the CDR3. The CDR3 DNA sequence: TGTGCCAGCAGTTACTCTGCGGGAGGGGGTATTAACGAGCAGTACTTC. Amino acids: CASSYSAGGGINEQYF.

As regards this clone: At the DNA level, this CDR3 is encoded by other sequences in the same sample as well. The CDR3 coding sequence is TGTGCCAGCAGCTTGGCCGACTACGAGCAGTACTTC. This codes for CASSLADYEQYF. The V gene is TRBV5-5, the J gene TRBJ2-7, with D hard to call. V lost 0 bases and J 3 bases, leaving 4 bases between the germline ends. Looked up from germline, CDR1 is SGHKS and CDR2 is YYEKEE (reference sequence). This CDR3 is 12 amino acids long.

The gene calls are TRBV6-6 and TRBJ1-3, with 9 bases identical to TRBD1. V lost 6 bases, J lost 3 bases, and 3 bases stayed unmatched. Germline loops: CDR1 MNHNY, CDR2 SVGAGI (reference sequence). This CDR3 spans 14 amino acids. The CDR3 coding sequence is TGTGCCAGCAGGCCGACAGGGGGTGGAAACACCATATATTTT. Protein: CASRPTGGGNTIYF.

The rearrangement uses TRBV2 and TRBJ2-7; D possibly corresponds to TRBD1 (5 bases). With 3 bases removed from V and 4 bases from J, the gap between germline ends came to 19 bases. Germline CDR1 reads SNHLY; CDR2 reads FYNNEI. The length of the CDR3 is 16 residues. The CDR3 region is CASSEGMARARYEQYF. DNA for the CDR3: TGTGCCAGCAGTGAGGGGATGGCCAGGGCCAGGTACGAGCAGTACTTC.

The genes are TRBV7-2 and TRBJ2-3; possibly TRBD1 or TRBD2 for D (7 bases each). Per germline, CDR1 SGHTA and CDR2 FQGNSA. This CDR3 is built from 14 residues. V was trimmed by 5 bases and J by 8 bases, leaving 17 bases between them. CDR3 sequence reads: CASSPRGRESTQYF. The CDR3 region has the DNA TGTGCCAGCAGCCCAAGGGGGCGGGAGAGTACGCAGTATTTT.

This chain connects TRBV18 to TRBJ2-7; tentatively, D is TRBD2 (6 bases). The CDR3 is 13 amino acids. Germline V gene data show CDR1 as KGHSH and CDR2 as LQKENI. Trimming removed 4 bases from V and 5 bases from J, with 12 bases in between. The CDR3: CASSQEGPHEQYF. In nucleotides, the CDR3 is TGTGCCAGCTCACAGGAGGGCCCCCACGAGCAGTACTTC.

Remarks on this clone: Other DNA sequences within the sample encode an identical CDR3. This chain connects TRBV27 to TRBJ1-5; D is undetermined. CDR1 is MNHEY and CDR2 is SMNVEV in the germline V gene (reference sequence). V lost 2 bases and J lost 3, with 8 bases in between. The length of the CDR3 is 14 residues. DNA of the CDR3: TGTGCCAGCAGTTTAGCGGGGAACAATCAGCCCCAGCATTTT. Translation gives CASSLAGNNQPQHF.

The rearrangement uses TRBV28 and TRBJ2-7; TRBD1 agrees at 8 bases. Germline V gives CDR1 MDHEN, CDR2 SYDVKM. Germline trimming cut 5 bases from V and 2 bases from J; bases unmatched to any gene: 5. This CDR3 contains 14 residues. CDR3 nucleotide sequence: TGTGCCAGCAGTGCCGGGACAGGCCCCTACGAGCAGTACTTC. This gives the protein CASSAGTGPYEQYF.

The chain joins TRBV5-5 to TRBJ1-1; TRBD1 might be the D (6 bases). CDR1 and CDR2 from the germline V gene are SGHKS and YYEKEE (reference sequence). The V and J ends lost 1 base and 5 bases respectively, with 21 bases between them. This CDR3 region has 17 residues. The CDR3 region has the DNA TGTGCCAGCAGCTTGTTACGGTCAGGGGTACTTGCTACTGAAGCTTTCTTT. This gives the protein CASSLLRSGVLATEAFF.

CDR3 DNA sequence: TGTGCCAGCAGTGGGGACAGGGGCGCCTATGGCTACACCTTC. It encodes CASSGDRGAYGYTF. The J gene is TRBJ1-2, the V gene TRBV6-5; TRBD1 matches 10 bases. Trimming at V came to 5 bases and at J to 4 bases, leaving 4 bases not matched to a gene. The CDR3 length is 14 residues. The germline CDR1 and CDR2 sequences are MNHEY and SVGAGI.

The table lists this clone with a count of one. The chain carries TRBV15 and TRBJ1-1; D remains ambiguous. CDR3 length: 15 residues. Germline V gene lookup returns CDR1 LNHNV and CDR2 YYDKDF (reference sequence). Trimming cost V 0 bases and J 1 base, with 9 bases left between them. The CDR3 sequence is CATSRDPRTNTEAFF. Here the CDR3 DNA reads TGTGCCACCAGCAGAGATCCGAGAACGAACACTGAAGCTTTCTTT. Using reference TRBV15 and TRBJ1-1 for the parts outside the CDR3, the full variable domain is DAMVIQNPRYQVTQFGKPVTLSCSQTLNHNVMYWYQQKSSQAPKLLFHYYDKDFNNEADTPDNFQSRRPNTSFCFLDIRSPGLGDTAMYLCATSRDPRTNTEAFFGQGTRLTVV.

The CDR3 loop reads CASSTFTGGGTDTQYF. The CDR3 nucleotides read TGTGCCAGCAGCACTTTTACAGGGGGCGGCACAGATACGCAGTATTTT. This rearrangement joins TRBV5-4 to TRBJ2-3; 9 bases align to TRBD1. CDR1 is SGHNT, CDR2 YYREEE, per germline (reference sequence). CDR3 length: 16 residues. V gave up 4 bases and J gave up 1 base; unmatched junction bases: 7.

The chain links TRBV7-8 to TRBJ2-7; a possible D gene is TRBD1 (6 bases). V lost 5 bases, J lost 3 bases, and 23 bases lay in between. In germline, CDR1 is SGHVS, CDR2 FQNEAQ. CDR3 length equals 17 residues. CDR3 bases: TGTGCCAGCAGCCAGCGAAGCGACCGGGACAAAGTCTACGAGCAGTACTTC. The encoded protein is CASSQRSDRDKVYEQYF.

In this sample, this clone turned up once. This same CDR3 is encoded by further DNA sequences in the sample. The chain is built from TRBV18 and TRBJ2-3; 8 bases agree with TRBD1. The CDR3 runs to 12 residues. CDR1 is KGHSH, CDR2 LQKENI, per germline. V lost 6 bases, J lost 6 bases, and 2 bases stayed unmatched. CDR3 nucleotides: TGTGCCAGCTCCCAGGGGGCTGATACGCAGTATTTT. Amino acid sequence: CASSQGADTQYF.

The chain links TRBV30 to TRBJ1-4; D gene unclear. CDR3 length equals 13 residues. Germline assignment: CDR1 GTSNPN and CDR2 SVGIG (reference sequence). V gave up 2 bases and J gave up 7 bases, with 11 bases separating them. The CDR3 reads CAWSPSIGEKLFF. The CDR3 coding sequence is TGTGCCTGGAGTCCGTCAATAGGTGAAAAACTGTTTTTT.

The chain has TRBV11-3 and TRBJ1-1, with a tentative D call TRBD1 (5 bases). This CDR3 has 15 residues. CDR1 and CDR2 (germline): SGHNT, YENEEA. V was clipped by 0 bases and J by 3 bases, with 11 bases between them. The CDR3 sequence is CASSLETRGDTEAFF. As DNA, the CDR3 is TGTGCCAGCAGCTTAGAAACGAGAGGGGACACTGAAGCTTTCTTT.

The chain joins TRBV4-1 to TRBJ2-3, with 9 bases matching TRBD2. CDR1 and CDR2 from the germline V gene are MGHRA and YSYEKL. CDR3 size: 20 residues. Germline trimming cut 0 bases from V and 2 bases from J; bases unmatched to any gene: 15. DNA for the CDR3: TGCGCCAGCAGCCAAGATTCGTTCTCTCCCGGGACTAGCTTCACAGATACGCAGTATTTT. This sequence encodes CASSQDSFSPGTSFTDTQYF.

The genes are TRBV18 and TRBJ1-1, with a tentative D call TRBD1 (5 bases). V lost 3 bases and J 6 bases, leaving 14 bases between the germline ends. Germline CDR1 reads KGHSH; CDR2 reads LQKENI. This CDR3 spans 14 amino acids. The CDR3 loop reads CASSPLPGEAEAFF. The CDR3 bases are TGTGCCAGCTCACCCCTCCCGGGGGAGGCTGAAGCTTTCTTT.